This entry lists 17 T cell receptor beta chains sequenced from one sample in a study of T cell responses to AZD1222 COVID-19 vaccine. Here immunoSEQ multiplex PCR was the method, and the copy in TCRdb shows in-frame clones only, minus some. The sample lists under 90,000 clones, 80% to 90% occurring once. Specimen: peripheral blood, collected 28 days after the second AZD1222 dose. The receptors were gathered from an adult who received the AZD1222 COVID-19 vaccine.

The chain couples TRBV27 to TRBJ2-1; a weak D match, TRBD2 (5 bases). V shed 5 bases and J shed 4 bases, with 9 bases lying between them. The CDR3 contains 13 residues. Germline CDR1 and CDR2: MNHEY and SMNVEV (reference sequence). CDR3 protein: CASSPGVYNEQFF. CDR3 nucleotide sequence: TGTGCCAGCAGTCCCGGGGTTTACAATGAGCAGTTCTTC.

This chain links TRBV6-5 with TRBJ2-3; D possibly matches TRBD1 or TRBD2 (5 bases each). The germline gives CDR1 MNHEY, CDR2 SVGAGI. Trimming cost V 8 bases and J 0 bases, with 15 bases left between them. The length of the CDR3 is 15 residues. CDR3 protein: CASSTGAQSTDTQYF. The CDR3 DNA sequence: TGTGCCAGCTCTACCGGGGCACAGAGCACAGATACGCAGTATTTT.

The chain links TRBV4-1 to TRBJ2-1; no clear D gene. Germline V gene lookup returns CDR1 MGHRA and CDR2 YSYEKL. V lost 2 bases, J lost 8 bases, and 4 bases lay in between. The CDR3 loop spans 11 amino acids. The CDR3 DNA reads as TGCGCCAGCAGCCAAACGGATGAGCAGTTCTTC. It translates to CASSQTDEQFF.

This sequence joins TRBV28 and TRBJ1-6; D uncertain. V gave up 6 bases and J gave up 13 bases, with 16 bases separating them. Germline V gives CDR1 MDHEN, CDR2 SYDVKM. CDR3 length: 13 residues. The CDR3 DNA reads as TGTGCCAGCAGGGCCACTTCTTTAGGGCCCCTCCACTTT. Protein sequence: CASRATSLGPLHF.

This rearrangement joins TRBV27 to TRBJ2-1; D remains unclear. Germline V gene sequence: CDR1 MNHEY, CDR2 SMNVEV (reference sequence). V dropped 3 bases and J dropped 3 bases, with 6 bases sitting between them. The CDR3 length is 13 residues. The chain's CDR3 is CASSFGNYNEQFF. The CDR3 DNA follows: TGTGCCAGCAGTTTTGGGAACTACAATGAGCAGTTCTTC.

The CDR3 coding sequence is TGTGCCAGCAGCTTTAGCGCAGTCAATAATTCACCCCTCCACTTT. It is translated as CASSFSAVNNSPLHF. The chain carries TRBV7-8 and TRBJ1-6; D gene ambiguous. Germline V gives CDR1 SGHVS, CDR2 FQNEAQ. The CDR3 extends over 15 amino acids. V was trimmed by 3 bases and J by 5 bases, leaving 11 bases between them.

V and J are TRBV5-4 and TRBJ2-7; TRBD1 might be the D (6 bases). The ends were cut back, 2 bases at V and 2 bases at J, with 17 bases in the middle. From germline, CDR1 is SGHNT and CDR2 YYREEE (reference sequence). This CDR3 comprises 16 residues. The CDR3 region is CASSFLDSGLPYEQYF. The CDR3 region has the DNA TGTGCCAGCAGCTTTTTGGACAGTGGCCTACCCTACGAGCAGTACTTC. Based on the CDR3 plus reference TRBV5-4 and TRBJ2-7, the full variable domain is ETGVTQSPTHLIKTRGQQVTLRCSSQSGHNTVSWYQQALGQGPQFIFQYYREEENGRGNFPPRFSGLQFPNYSSELNVNALELDDSALYLCASSFLDSGLPYEQYFGPGTRLTVT.

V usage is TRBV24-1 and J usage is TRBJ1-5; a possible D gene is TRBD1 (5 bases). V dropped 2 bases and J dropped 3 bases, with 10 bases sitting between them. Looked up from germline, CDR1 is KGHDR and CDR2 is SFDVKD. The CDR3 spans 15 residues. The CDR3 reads CATSDSRDLNQPQHF. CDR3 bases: TGTGCCACCAGTGATTCGCGGGACCTCAATCAGCCCCAGCATTTT.

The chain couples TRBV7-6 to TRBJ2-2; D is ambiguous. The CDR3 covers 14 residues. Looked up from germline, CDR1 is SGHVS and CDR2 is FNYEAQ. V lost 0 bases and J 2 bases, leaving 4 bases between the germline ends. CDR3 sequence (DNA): TGTGCCAGCAGCTTAGCTTCTAACACCGGGGAGCTGTTTTTT. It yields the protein CASSLASNTGELFF.

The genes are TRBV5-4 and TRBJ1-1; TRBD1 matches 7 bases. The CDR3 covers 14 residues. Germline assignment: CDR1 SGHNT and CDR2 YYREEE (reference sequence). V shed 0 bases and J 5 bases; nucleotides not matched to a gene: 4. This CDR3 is CASSLGQGGTEAFF. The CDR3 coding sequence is TGTGCCAGCAGCTTGGGCCAGGGGGGGACTGAAGCTTTCTTT.

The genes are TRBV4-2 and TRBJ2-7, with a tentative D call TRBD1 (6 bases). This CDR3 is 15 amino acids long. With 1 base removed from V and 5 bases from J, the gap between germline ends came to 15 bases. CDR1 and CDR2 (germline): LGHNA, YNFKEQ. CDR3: CASSQALAGENEQYF. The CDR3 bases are TGTGCCAGCAGCCAAGCGTTAGCAGGGGAAAACGAGCAGTACTTC.

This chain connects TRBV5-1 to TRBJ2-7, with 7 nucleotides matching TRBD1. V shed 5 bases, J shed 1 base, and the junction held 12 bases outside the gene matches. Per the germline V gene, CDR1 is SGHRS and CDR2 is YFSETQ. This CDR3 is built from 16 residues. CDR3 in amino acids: CASRGDGQEVSYEQYF. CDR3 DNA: TGCGCCAGCAGAGGGGATGGACAGGAAGTTTCCTACGAGCAGTACTTC.

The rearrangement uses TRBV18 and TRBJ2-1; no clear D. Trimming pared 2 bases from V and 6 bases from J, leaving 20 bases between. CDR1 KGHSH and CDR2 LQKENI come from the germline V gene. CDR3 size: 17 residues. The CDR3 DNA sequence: TGTGCCAGCTCACCAAGGGCCCTGTCAGGCAGGCCCAATGAGCAGTTCTTC. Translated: CASSPRALSGRPNEQFF.

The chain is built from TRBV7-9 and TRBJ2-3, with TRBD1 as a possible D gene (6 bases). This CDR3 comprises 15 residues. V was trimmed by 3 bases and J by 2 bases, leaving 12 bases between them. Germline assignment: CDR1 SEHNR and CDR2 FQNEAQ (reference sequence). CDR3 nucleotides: TGTGCCAGCAGCTTCCAGGGGTCTACCACAGATACGCAGTATTTT. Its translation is CASSFQGSTTDTQYF.

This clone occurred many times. As DNA, the CDR3 is TGTGCCACCAGCAGAGACCCTTTGGCCGAGCAGTACTTC. Translating gives CATSRDPLAEQYF. V gene TRBV15 combines with J gene TRBJ2-7; D unresolved. V was pared by 0 bases and J by 6 bases, with 9 bases between. CDR3 length: 13 amino acids. The germline gives CDR1 LNHNV, CDR2 YYDKDF (reference sequence).

CDR3 protein: CAWSSDRGFNYGYTF. Here the CDR3 DNA reads TGTGCCTGGAGTTCGGACAGGGGGTTTAACTATGGCTACACCTTC. The chain couples TRBV30 to TRBJ1-2; 10 bases match TRBD1. CDR1 GTSNPN and CDR2 SVGIG come from the germline V gene (reference sequence). This CDR3 comprises 15 residues. V lost 2 bases to trimming and J lost 1 base; unmatched junction nucleotides: 4.

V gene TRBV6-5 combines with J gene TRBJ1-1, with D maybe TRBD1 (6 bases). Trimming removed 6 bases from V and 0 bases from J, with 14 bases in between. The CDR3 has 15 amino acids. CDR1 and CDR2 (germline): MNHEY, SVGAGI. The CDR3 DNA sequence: TGTGCCAGCAGACTGTTGGACAGAATGAACACTGAAGCTTTCTTT. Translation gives CASRLLDRMNTEAFF.